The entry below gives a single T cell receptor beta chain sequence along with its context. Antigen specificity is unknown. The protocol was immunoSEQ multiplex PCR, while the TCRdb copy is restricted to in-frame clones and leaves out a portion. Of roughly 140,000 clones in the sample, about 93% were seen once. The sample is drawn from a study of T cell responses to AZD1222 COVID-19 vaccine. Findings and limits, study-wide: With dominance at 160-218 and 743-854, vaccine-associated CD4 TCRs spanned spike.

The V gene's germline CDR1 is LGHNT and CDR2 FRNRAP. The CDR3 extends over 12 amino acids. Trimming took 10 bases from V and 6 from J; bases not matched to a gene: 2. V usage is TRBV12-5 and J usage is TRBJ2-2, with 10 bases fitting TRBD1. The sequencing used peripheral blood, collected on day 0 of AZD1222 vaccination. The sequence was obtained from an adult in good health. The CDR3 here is CATGQGAGELFF. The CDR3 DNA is TGTGCTACCGGACAGGGGGCCGGGGAGCTGTTTTTT.